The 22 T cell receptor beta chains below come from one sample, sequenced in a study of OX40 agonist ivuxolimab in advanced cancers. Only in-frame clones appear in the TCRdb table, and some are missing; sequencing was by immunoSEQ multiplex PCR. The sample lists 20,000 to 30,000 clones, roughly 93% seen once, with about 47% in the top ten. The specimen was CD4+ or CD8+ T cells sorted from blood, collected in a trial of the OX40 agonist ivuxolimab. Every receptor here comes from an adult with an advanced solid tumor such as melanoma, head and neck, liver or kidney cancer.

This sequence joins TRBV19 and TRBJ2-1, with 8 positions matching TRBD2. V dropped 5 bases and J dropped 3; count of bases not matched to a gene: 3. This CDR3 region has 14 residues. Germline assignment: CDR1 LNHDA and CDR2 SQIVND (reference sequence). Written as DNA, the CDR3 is TGTGCCAGTAGTGGGGGACTAGACTACAATGAGCAGTTCTTC. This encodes CASSGGLDYNEQFF.

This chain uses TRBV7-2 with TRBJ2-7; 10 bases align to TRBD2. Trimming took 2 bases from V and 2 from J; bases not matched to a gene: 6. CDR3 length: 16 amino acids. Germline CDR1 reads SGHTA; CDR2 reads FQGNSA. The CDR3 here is CASSLRSGGATYEQYF. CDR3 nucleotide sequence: TGTGCCAGCAGCTTACGAAGCGGGGGGGCCACCTACGAGCAGTACTTC.

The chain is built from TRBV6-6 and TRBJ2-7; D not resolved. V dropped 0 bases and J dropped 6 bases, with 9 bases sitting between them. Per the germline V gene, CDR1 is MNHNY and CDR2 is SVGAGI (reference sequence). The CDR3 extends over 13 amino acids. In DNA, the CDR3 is TGTGCCAGCAGTTACTCCTGGGATTTCGAGCAGTACTTC. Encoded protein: CASSYSWDFEQYF.

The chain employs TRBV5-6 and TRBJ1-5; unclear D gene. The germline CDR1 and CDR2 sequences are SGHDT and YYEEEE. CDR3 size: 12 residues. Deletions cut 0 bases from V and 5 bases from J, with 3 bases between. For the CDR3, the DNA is TGTGCCAGCAGCTTGGCAGATCAGCCCCAGCATTTT. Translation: CASSLADQPQHF.

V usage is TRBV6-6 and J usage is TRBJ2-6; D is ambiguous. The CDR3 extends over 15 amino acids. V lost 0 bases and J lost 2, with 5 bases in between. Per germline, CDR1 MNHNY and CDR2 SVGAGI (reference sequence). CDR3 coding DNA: TGTGCCAGCAGTTACTCGGGAACTGGGGCCAACGTCCTGACTTTC. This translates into CASSYSGTGANVLTF.

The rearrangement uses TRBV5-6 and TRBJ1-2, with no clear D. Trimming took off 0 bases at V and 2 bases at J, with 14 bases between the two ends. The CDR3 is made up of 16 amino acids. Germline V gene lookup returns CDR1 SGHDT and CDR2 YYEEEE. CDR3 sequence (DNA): TGTGCCAGCAGCTTGGCCGGGTCACCTATAAACTATGGCTACACCTTC. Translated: CASSLAGSPINYGYTF.

CDR3 in DNA: TGTGCCAGCAGCGTATTTCCGGCAGGGTCCTACGAGCAGTACTTC. It is translated as CASSVFPAGSYEQYF. This chain links TRBV9 with TRBJ2-7, with TRBD1 as a possible D gene (5 bases). The V gene's germline CDR1 is SGDLS and CDR2 YYNGEE. The length of the CDR3 is 15 residues. V lost 1 base and J 1 base, leaving 12 bases between the germline ends. Filled out from reference TRBV9 and TRBJ2-7, the complete variable domain reads DSGVTQTPKHLITATGQRVTLRCSPRSGDLSVYWYQQSLDQGLQFLIQYYNGEERAKGNILERFSAQQFPDLHSELNLSSLELGDSALYFCASSVFPAGSYEQYFGPGTRLTVT.

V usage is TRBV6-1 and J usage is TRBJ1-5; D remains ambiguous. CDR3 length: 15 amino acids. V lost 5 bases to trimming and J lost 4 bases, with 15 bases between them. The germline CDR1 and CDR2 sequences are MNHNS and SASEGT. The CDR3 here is CASSLSDGGNQPQHF. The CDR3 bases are TGTGCCAGCAGTCTCTCGGACGGAGGAAATCAGCCCCAGCATTTT.

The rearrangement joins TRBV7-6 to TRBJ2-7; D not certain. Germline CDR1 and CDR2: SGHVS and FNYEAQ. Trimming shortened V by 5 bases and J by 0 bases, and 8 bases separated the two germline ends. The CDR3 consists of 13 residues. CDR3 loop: CASSHDNSYEQYF. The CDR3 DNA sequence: TGTGCCAGCAGCCACGACAACTCCTACGAGCAGTACTTC.

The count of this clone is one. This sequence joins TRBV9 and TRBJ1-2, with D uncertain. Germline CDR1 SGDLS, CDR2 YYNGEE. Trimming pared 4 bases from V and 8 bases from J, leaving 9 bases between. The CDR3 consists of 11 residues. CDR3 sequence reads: CASSTSMGYTF. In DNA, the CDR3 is TGTGCCAGCAGCACCTCGATGGGCTACACCTTC.

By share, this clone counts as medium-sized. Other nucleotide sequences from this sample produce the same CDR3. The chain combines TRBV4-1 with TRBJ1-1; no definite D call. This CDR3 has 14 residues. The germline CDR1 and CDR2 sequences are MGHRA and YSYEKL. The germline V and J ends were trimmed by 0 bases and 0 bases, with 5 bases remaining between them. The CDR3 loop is CASSQESLNTEAFF. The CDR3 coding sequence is TGCGCCAGCAGCCAAGAATCGCTGAACACTGAAGCTTTCTTT.

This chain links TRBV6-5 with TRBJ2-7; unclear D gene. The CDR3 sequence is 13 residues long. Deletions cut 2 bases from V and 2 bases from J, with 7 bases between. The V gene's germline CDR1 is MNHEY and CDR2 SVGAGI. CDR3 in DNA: TGTGCCAGCAGTTACGACCAGACCTACGAGCAGTACTTC. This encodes CASSYDQTYEQYF.

The CDR3 sequence: CASSFLVLAGADEQFF. CDR3 sequence (DNA): TGTGCCAGCAGCTTTTTGGTCCTAGCGGGAGCGGATGAGCAGTTCTTC. The chain couples TRBV7-2 to TRBJ2-1; 10 bases match TRBD2. The germline CDR1 and CDR2 sequences are SGHTA and FQGNSA. V was pared by 3 bases and J by 8 bases, with 10 bases of the junction left unmatched. The CDR3 has 16 amino acids.

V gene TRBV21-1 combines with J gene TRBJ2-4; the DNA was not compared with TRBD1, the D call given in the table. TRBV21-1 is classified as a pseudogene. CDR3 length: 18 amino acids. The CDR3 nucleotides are TGTGCCAGCAGCGCAGGGGGTGGACAGGGTGAAGCCAAAAACATTCAGTACTTC. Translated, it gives CASSAGGGQGEAKNIQYF.

CDR3 nucleotides: TGCGCCAGCAGCTTGAACCCCGGGGGGGGCATATACGATGAGCAGTTCTTC. This codes for CASSLNPGGGIYDEQFF. The chain combines TRBV5-1 with TRBJ2-1, with 8 bases fitting TRBD2. The V and J ends lost 1 base and 8 bases, in that order; junction bases with no gene match: 14. The CDR3 loop spans 17 amino acids. The germline V gene has CDR1 SGHRS and CDR2 YFSETQ.

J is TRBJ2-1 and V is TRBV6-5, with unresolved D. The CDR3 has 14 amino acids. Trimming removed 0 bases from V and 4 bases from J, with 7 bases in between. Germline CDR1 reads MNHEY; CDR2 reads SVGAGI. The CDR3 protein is CASSYSSWYNEQFF. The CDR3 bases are TGTGCCAGCAGTTACTCGAGCTGGTACAATGAGCAGTTCTTC.

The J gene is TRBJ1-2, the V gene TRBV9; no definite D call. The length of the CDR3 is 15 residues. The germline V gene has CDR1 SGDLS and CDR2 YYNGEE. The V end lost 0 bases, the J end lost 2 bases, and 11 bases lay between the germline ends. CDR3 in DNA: TGTGCCAGCAGCGTAGACTCCGGAGGCAACTATGGCTACACCTTC. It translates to CASSVDSGGNYGYTF.

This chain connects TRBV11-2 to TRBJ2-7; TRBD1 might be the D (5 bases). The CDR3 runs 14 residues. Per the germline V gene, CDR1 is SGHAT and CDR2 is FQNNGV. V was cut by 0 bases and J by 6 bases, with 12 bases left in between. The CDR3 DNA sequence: TGTGCCAGCAGCTTAGAGGACACGCTTTTCGAGCAGTACTTC. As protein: CASSLEDTLFEQYF. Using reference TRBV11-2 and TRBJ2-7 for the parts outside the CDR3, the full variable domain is EAGVAQSPRYKIIEKRQSVAFWCNPISGHATLYWYQQILGQGPKLLIQFQNNGVVDDSQLPKDRFSAERLKGVDSTLKIQPAKLEDSAVYLCASSLEDTLFEQYFGPGTRLTVT.

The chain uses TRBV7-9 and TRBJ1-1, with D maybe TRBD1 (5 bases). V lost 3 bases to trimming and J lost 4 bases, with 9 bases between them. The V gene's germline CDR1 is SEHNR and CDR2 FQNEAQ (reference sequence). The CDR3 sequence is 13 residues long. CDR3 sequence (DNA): TGTGCCAGCAGCTTTACGGGGGGCACTGAAGCTTTCTTT. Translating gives CASSFTGGTEAFF. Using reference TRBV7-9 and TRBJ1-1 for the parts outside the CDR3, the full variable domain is DTGVSQNPRHKITKRGQNVTFRCDPISEHNRLYWYRQTLGQGPEFLTYFQNEAQLEKSRLLSDRFSAERPKGSFSTLEIQRTEQGDSAMYLCASSFTGGTEAFFGQGTRLTVV.

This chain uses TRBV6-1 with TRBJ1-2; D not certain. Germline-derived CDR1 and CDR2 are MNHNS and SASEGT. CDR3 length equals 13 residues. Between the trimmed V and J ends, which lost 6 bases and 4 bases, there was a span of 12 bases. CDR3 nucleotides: TGTGCCAGCAGCGTCGAACGTGGCTATGGCTACACCTTC. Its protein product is CASSVERGYGYTF.

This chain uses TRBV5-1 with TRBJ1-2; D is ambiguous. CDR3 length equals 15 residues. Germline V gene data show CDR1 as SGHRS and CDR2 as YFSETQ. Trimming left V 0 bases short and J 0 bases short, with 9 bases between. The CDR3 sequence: CASSLVPSANYGYTF. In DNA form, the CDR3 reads TGCGCCAGCAGCTTGGTGCCCAGCGCTAACTATGGCTACACCTTC. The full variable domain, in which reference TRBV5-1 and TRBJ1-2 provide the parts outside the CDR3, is KAGVTQTPRYLIKTRGQQVTLSCSPISGHRSVSWYQQTPGQGLQFLFEYFSETQRNKGNFPGRFSGRQFSNSRSEMNVSTLELGDSALYLCASSLVPSANYGYTFGSGTRLTVV.

The CDR3 region is CASSYRVQETQYF. The CDR3, as DNA: TGTGCCAGCAGCTACAGGGTTCAAGAGACCCAGTACTTC. The genes are TRBV7-2 and TRBJ2-5; TRBD1 might be the D (6 bases). The CDR3 loop spans 13 amino acids. Germline V gives CDR1 SGHTA, CDR2 FQGNSA. The V gene lost 4 bases and the J gene lost 2 bases, with 8 bases spanning the gap.